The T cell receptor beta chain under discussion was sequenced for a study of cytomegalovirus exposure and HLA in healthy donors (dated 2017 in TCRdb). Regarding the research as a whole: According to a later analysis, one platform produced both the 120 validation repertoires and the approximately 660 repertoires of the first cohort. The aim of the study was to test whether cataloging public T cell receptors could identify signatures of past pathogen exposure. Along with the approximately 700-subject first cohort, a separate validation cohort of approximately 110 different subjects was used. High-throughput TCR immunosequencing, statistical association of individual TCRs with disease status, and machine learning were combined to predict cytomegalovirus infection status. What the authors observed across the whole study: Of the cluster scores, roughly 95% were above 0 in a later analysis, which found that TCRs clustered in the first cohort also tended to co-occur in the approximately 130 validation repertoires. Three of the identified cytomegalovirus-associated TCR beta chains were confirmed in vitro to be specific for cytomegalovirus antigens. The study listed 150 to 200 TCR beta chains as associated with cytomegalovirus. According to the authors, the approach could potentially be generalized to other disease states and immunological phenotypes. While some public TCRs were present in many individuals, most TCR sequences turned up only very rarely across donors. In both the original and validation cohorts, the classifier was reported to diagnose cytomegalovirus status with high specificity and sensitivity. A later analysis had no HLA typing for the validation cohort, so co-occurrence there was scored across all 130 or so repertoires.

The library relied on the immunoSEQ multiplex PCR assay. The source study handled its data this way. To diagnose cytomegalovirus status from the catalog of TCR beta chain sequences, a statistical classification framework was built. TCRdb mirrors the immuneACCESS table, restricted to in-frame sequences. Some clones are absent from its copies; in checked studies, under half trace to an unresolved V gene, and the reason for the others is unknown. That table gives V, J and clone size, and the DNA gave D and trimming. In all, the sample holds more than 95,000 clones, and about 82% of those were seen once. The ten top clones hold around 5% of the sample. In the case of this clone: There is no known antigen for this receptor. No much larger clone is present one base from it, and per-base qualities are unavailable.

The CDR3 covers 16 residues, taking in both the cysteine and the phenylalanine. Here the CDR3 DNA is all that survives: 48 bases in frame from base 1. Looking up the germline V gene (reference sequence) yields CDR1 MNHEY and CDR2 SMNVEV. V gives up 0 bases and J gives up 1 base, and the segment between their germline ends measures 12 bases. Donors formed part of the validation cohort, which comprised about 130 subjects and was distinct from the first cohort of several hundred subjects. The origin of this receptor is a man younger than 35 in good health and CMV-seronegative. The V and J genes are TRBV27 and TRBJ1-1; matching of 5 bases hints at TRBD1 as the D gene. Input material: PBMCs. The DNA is TGTGCCAGCAGTTTATCAGGGGTGCGGACGAACACTGAAGCTTTCTTT. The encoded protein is CASSLSGVRTNTEAFF.